This T cell receptor (beta chain) was found in a study of cytomegalovirus exposure and HLA in healthy donors. Findings of the study overall: Presence/absence analyses treated sequencing depth as roughly uniform across donors.

60 Vbeta and 13 Jbeta primers were used in PCR. Only in-frame clones appear in the TCRdb table, and some are missing; sequencing was by immunoSEQ multiplex PCR. The sample lists under 150,000 clones, approximately 70% seen once, with 2.6% in the top ten. Germline-derived CDR1 and CDR2 are SGHRS and YFSETQ. CDR3 size: 16 residues. Trimming cost V 7 bases and J 3 bases, with 22 bases left between them. This clone came up a few times. Its target is not known. Sequencing was carried out using PBMCs. The clonotype comes from a woman aged 55-69 years in good health and CMV-seropositive. V is TRBV5-1 and J is TRBJ1-1; D might be TRBD1 (6 bases). The DNA for the CDR3 is TGCGCCAGCCGGATTTCGTGGGGGCGGATGGACACTGAAGCTTTCTTT. It codes for CASRISWGRMDTEAFF.